In its sample, the clone carrying this TCR beta chain ranks as medium-sized (0.01 to 0.1%). Its cognate antigen is unknown. This CDR3 is built from 16 residues. Per the germline V gene, CDR1 is MNHEY and CDR2 is SVGAGI. V was clipped by 5 bases and J by 5 bases; unmatched bases: 10. This sample was taken from a study of T and B cells in COVID-19 patients. General observations from the study: No sequencing was yet done of CD4+, regulatory or CD8+ subsets, or of SARS-CoV-2-responsive or tetramer+ sorted cells. Active COVID-19 showed highly clonal TRB repertoires; recovery showed diversity and richness above healthy donors.

Each TRB amplification used roughly 220-550 ng of genomic DNA from blood. Multiplex PCR with BIOMED2 TRB-A/B primer pools amplified TRB rearrangements. TCRdb ran MiXCR on the multiplex PCR reads and lists one entry per CDR3 protein. The sample has approximately 17,000 distinct CDR3 sequences, roughly 28% seen once; the top ten hold 3.5% to 5.5%. V usage is TRBV6-5 and J usage is TRBJ2-2, with TRBD2 matching over 8 bases. Sequenced sample: blood. The TCR sequence derives from a human donor who had recovered from COVID-19. The CDR3, as DNA: TGTGCCAGCAGTCCCGCGGGTCGACTAGCGACCGGGGAGCTGTTTTTT. It translates to CASSPAGRLATGELFF.